The source of this T cell receptor (beta chain) is a study of T-cell memory formation after mild COVID-19. This clonotype was counted only a few times. The target antigen is unknown. One entry per CDR3 protein, called by TCRdb with MiXCR from the 5' RACE reads. The repertoire holds about 180,000 distinct CDR3 sequences, with about a fifth as singletons. Study-wide results and limits: There was a balanced CD4/CD8 profile in clones contracting day 15 to 85, and later expanders leaned CD4+.

Germline values: CDR1 KGHSH, CDR2 LQKENI. Between the trimmed V and J ends, which lost 5 bases and 5 bases, there was a span of 13 bases. The CDR3 spans 15 residues. V and J are TRBV18 and TRBJ1-6, with D possibly being TRBD1 (6 bases). This TCR was sampled from a man younger than 35 who had mild COVID-19 (a few samples of this study predate the infection). Cell type and time point are not known. The specimen sequenced was PBMCs or a T cell subset sorted from them (not recorded which). In DNA form, the CDR3 reads TGTGCCAGCTCAAGGGGGGGCGCAGATAATTCACCCCTCCACTTT. Amino acids: CASSRGGADNSPLHF.